This T cell receptor (beta chain) was captured by sequencing in a study of siplizumab effects on memory and regulatory T cells. Study results and caveats: Alloreactive sequences whose origin lay in unstimulated CD4+ memory cells were significantly reduced by siplizumab. A minor fraction of alloreactive clones, and no more, mapped to unstimulated subsets.

The assay was immunoSEQ multiplex PCR, and TCRdb's table has in-frame clones only and misses some. The sample includes some 100,000 clones, 80% to 95% of them seen just once. With 3 bases removed from V and 3 bases from J, the gap between germline ends came to 12 bases. Germline CDR1 and CDR2: LNHDA and SQIVND (reference sequence). CDR3 size: 15 residues. A remark on this clone: Antigen: not known.

The clonotype comes from a human donor in good health. The chain has TRBV19 and TRBJ2-1; D remains ambiguous. The sample was CD8+ T cells sorted from blood. The CDR3 nucleotides read TGTGCCAGTAGTATGGGCAGCCTAAACTACAATGAGCAGTTCTTC. This encodes CASSMGSLNYNEQFF. Supplemented by reference TRBV19 and TRBJ2-1, the full variable domain reads DGGITQSPKYLFRKEGQNVTLSCEQNLNHDAMYWYRQDPGQGLRLIYYSQIVNDFQKGDIAEGYSVSREKKESFPLTVTSAQKNPTAFYLCASSMGSLNYNEQFFGPGTRLTVL.